One sample yielded the 13 T cell receptor beta chains listed below, sequenced in a study of T cell repertoires in cytomegalovirus infection. Antigen specificity for these receptors is unknown. TCRdb reprocessed the reads with MiXCR, giving one entry per CDR3 protein. The sample lists about 700,000 distinct CDR3 sequences; about 33% were seen once. Sequences were derived from cultured PBMCs, sampled from culture after CMV antigen stimulation. The origin of the receptors is a human donor in good health (CMV status not recorded). Some clones in this sample may be carry-over from other donors' samples.

The V and J genes are TRBV20-1 and TRBJ1-5; D is perhaps TRBD1 (6 bases). The length of the CDR3 is 14 residues. V was pared by 6 bases and J by 6 bases, with 18 bases between. Per the germline V gene, CDR1 is DFQATT and CDR2 is SNEGSKA (reference sequence). The CDR3 DNA reads as TGCAGTGCCCATAATAACAGGGAGGCTCAGCCCCAGCATTTT. This encodes CSAHNNREAQPQHF.

V usage is TRBV4-2 and J usage is TRBJ2-1; D call uncertain. The germline gives CDR1 LGHNA, CDR2 YNFKEQ. The V gene lost 0 bases and the J gene lost 0 bases, with 12 bases spanning the gap. The CDR3 consists of 17 residues. CDR3 in DNA: TGTGCCAGCAGCCAAGATTTAAGGCAGAGCTCCTACAATGAGCAGTTCTTC. Translation gives CASSQDLRQSSYNEQFF.

This clonotype was observed a handful of times. The V gene is TRBV5-1, the J gene TRBJ2-5; 9 bases align to TRBD1. CDR1 and CDR2 (germline): SGHRS, YFSETQ. The CDR3 is made up of 15 amino acids. The V and J ends lost 4 bases and 2 bases, in that order; junction bases with no gene match: 6. CDR3 sequence reads: CASSPGTGSQETQYF. The CDR3 DNA follows: TGCGCCAGCAGCCCCGGGACAGGGTCACAAGAGACCCAGTACTTC.

This clonotype has only a few counts. The chain joins TRBV5-4 to TRBJ1-1; a weak D match, TRBD1 (6 bases). The CDR3 is 13 amino acids. V lost 2 bases and J 6 bases, leaving 11 bases between the germline ends. Germline V gene sequence: CDR1 SGHNT, CDR2 YYREEE (reference sequence). CDR3 DNA: TGTGCCAGCAGCTTCCCCGGGGGCGCTGAAGCTTTCTTT. Its translation: CASSFPGGAEAFF.

The chain has TRBV19 and TRBJ1-5; D gene uncertain. The V gene's germline CDR1 is LNHDA and CDR2 SQIVND (reference sequence). This CDR3 spans 15 amino acids. Trimming stripped 5 bases from V and 0 bases from J, with 11 bases between. This CDR3 is CASSPPQYSNQPQHF. Written as DNA, the CDR3 is TGTGCCAGTAGTCCTCCCCAGTATAGCAATCAGCCCCAGCATTTT.

The chain employs TRBV4-3 and TRBJ2-3; D remains unclear. CDR1 is LGHNA and CDR2 is YSLEER in the germline V gene. This CDR3 has 16 amino acids. V shed 4 bases and J shed 4 bases, with 18 bases lying between them. CDR3 DNA: TGCGCCAGCAGCCCAGACCCGGGTTCCCGGGCAGATACGCAGTATTTT. Translation gives CASSPDPGSRADTQYF.

This clonotype was counted only a few times. The rearrangement uses TRBV7-6 and TRBJ2-3, with TRBD2 matching 8 bases. Trimming took 1 base from V and 1 from J; bases not matched to a gene: 10. CDR1 is SGHVS and CDR2 is FNYEAQ in the germline V gene. The CDR3 spans 18 residues. The DNA of the CDR3 is TGTGCCAGCAGCTTAGACGCGGGAGGAGTAAGAGGCACAGATACGCAGTATTTT. This codes for CASSLDAGGVRGTDTQYF. The full variable domain, in which reference TRBV7-6 and TRBJ2-3 provide the parts outside the CDR3, is GAGVSQSPRYKVTKRGQDVALRCDPISGHVSLYWYRQALGQGPEFLTYFNYEAQQDKSGLPNDRFSAERPEGSISTLTIQRTEQRDSAMYRCASSLDAGGVRGTDTQYFGPGTRLTVL.

This chain joins TRBV18 and TRBJ2-2, with D perhaps TRBD1 (5 bases). Trimming removed 3 bases from V and 0 bases from J, with 8 bases in between. The CDR3 has 15 amino acids. Germline V gene lookup returns CDR1 KGHSH and CDR2 LQKENI. DNA of the CDR3: TGTGCCAGCTCACCGCAGGGTTCGAACACCGGGGAGCTGTTTTTT. This encodes CASSPQGSNTGELFF.

This clonotype was seen only a few times. The rearrangement uses TRBV6-2 or TRBV6-3 and TRBJ1-2; 7 nucleotides agree with TRBD1. The CDR3 length is 14 residues. V was pared by 6 bases and J by 3 bases, with 7 bases of the junction left unmatched. Germline lookup yields CDR1 MNHEY and CDR2 SVGEGT. The CDR3, as DNA: TGTGCCAGCAGATCAGTCGGACAGGACTATGGCTACACCTTC. Its protein product is CASRSVGQDYGYTF.

This clonotype has ten or more counts. The V and J genes are TRBV7-2 and TRBJ2-5, with a possible D match to TRBD2 (5 bases). Trimming left V 1 base short and J 4 bases short, with 10 bases between. Germline-derived CDR1 and CDR2 are SGHTA and FQGNSA. This CDR3 has 14 residues. The CDR3 reads CASSLGPSTETQYF. The CDR3 DNA follows: TGTGCCAGCAGCTTAGGACCTAGCACAGAGACCCAGTACTTC.

This clonotype came up many times. The chain has TRBV7-9 and TRBJ2-7; D gene ambiguous. CDR3 length equals 11 residues. Deletions cut 4 bases from V and 3 bases from J, with 4 bases between. Germline V lookup: CDR1 SEHNR, CDR2 FQNEAQ (reference sequence). Here the CDR3 DNA reads TGTGCCAGCAGCTCACGCTACGAGCAGTACTTC. Translation: CASSSRYEQYF.

This chain joins TRBV29-1 and TRBJ2-7; no clear D gene. CDR3 length equals 12 residues. With 4 bases removed from V and 7 bases from J, the gap between germline ends came to 14 bases. CDR1 is SQVTM and CDR2 is ANQGSEA in the germline V gene. CDR3 region: CSVGSKAWEQYF. The CDR3 region has the DNA TGCAGCGTTGGTAGCAAGGCCTGGGAGCAGTACTTC.

This chain joins TRBV4-1 and TRBJ1-5, with D maybe TRBD1 (5 bases). V shed 2 bases and J shed 3 bases, with 8 bases lying between them. Germline V gene lookup returns CDR1 MGHRA and CDR2 YSYEKL. This CDR3 region has 14 residues. As DNA, the CDR3 is TGCGCCAGCAGCCAACCCAGGGACAATCAGCCCCAGCATTTT. Protein: CASSQPRDNQPQHF.